These 20 T cell receptor beta chains originate from one sample sequenced in a study of beta chain features in type 1 diabetes. Every isolated RNA sample was fully reverse transcribed, so sequencing captured expressed TCRB transcripts. Sequenced by immunoSEQ multiplex PCR; TCRdb stores in-frame clones only, minus some. The sample records about 160,000 clones, just over 9% being singletons. Sequencing was done on a sample of central memory CD4+ T cells from blood. The receptor set was obtained from a young woman in good health.

This chain links TRBV5-1 with TRBJ2-3, with TRBD2 matching over 13 bases. V was pared by 3 bases and J by 1 base, with 11 bases of the junction left unmatched. CDR3 length equals 19 residues. Germline V gene lookup returns CDR1 SGHRS and CDR2 YFSETQ. The CDR3 reads CASSSPELAGGRGTDTQYF. CDR3 DNA: TGCGCCAGCAGCTCGCCGGAACTAGCGGGGGGGCGGGGCACAGATACGCAGTATTTT.

The table lists this clone with a few counts. The rearrangement uses TRBV28 and TRBJ2-3; 8 nucleotides match TRBD2. The CDR3 consists of 16 residues. The V and J ends lost 5 bases and 5 bases, in that order; junction bases with no gene match: 12. Germline V gives CDR1 MDHEN, CDR2 SYDVKM. The CDR3 sequence: CASSTHTSGEGDTQYF. As DNA, the CDR3 is TGTGCCAGCAGTACACATACTAGCGGCGAGGGAGATACGCAGTATTTT.

This clone was seen repeatedly, ten times or more. The chain combines TRBV7-2 with TRBJ1-1, with a tentative D call TRBD1 (6 bases). From germline, CDR1 is SGHTA and CDR2 FQGNSA. The germline V and J ends were trimmed by 3 bases and 9 bases, with 14 bases remaining between them. The CDR3 has 13 amino acids. In DNA form, the CDR3 reads TGTGCCAGCAGCTTCCTTTGGGACAATCAAGCTTTCTTT. It codes for CASSFLWDNQAFF.

This clone was detected only a few times. This rearrangement joins TRBV7-2 to TRBJ2-1, with TRBD1 identical over 7 bases. V shed 1 base, J shed 1 base, and the junction held 1 base outside the gene matches. The CDR3 consists of 15 residues. In germline, CDR1 is SGHTA, CDR2 FQGNSA. CDR3: CASSLGQGSYNEQFF. In nucleotides, the CDR3 is TGTGCCAGCAGCTTAGGACAGGGTTCCTACAATGAGCAGTTCTTC.

In its sample, this clone was seen a few times. V gene TRBV4-2 combines with J gene TRBJ1-5; D gene unclear. The length of the CDR3 is 13 residues. Germline CDR1 reads LGHNA; CDR2 reads YNFKEQ. V gave up 2 bases and J gave up 5 bases, with 7 bases separating them. CDR3 sequence: CASSQRRDQPQHF. CDR3 in DNA: TGTGCCAGCAGCCAAAGGAGAGATCAGCCCCAGCATTTT.

This clone was observed a handful of times. The rearrangement links TRBV7-2 to TRBJ2-1; 9 nucleotides agree with TRBD1. Germline values: CDR1 SGHTA, CDR2 FQGNSA. Unmatched junction bases numbered 15, after V lost 5 bases and J lost 7 bases. This CDR3 has 17 residues. CDR3 sequence: CASSALTGTGLDNEQFF. CDR3 DNA: TGTGCCAGCAGCGCATTAACCGGGACAGGGCTAGATAATGAGCAGTTCTTC.

The chain uses TRBV5-1 and TRBJ2-5, with D possibly TRBD2 on 6 matching bases. Germline V gives CDR1 SGHRS, CDR2 YFSETQ. This CDR3 has 13 residues. Between the trimmed V and J ends, which lost 0 bases and 5 bases, there was a span of 8 bases. The CDR3 DNA reads TGCGCCAGCAGCTTGGATAGCGGCGAGACCCAGTACTTC. Translation: CASSLDSGETQYF.

This clone has only a few counts. This chain connects TRBV7-9 to TRBJ1-1; D is ambiguous. Germline-derived CDR1 and CDR2 are SEHNR and FQNEAQ (reference sequence). Trimming pared 5 bases from V and 7 bases from J, leaving 11 bases between. The CDR3 is 12 residues long. The CDR3 loop is CASSHGENEAFF. The CDR3 bases are TGTGCCAGCAGCCACGGGGAGAATGAAGCTTTCTTT.

This clone was detected only a few times. Written as DNA, the CDR3 is TGCGCCAGCAGCTTGGATAGCGGGAGACAGGATACGCAGTATTTT. Its translation is CASSLDSGRQDTQYF. The V and J genes are TRBV5-1 and TRBJ2-3; TRBD2 aligns across 9 bases. The CDR3 extends over 15 amino acids. Germline V gene data show CDR1 as SGHRS and CDR2 as YFSETQ. V shed 0 bases, J shed 6 bases, and the junction held 5 bases outside the gene matches. The variable domain in full, with the rest retrieved from reference TRBV5-1 and TRBJ2-3, is KAGVTQTPRYLIKTRGQQVTLSCSPISGHRSVSWYQQTPGQGLQFLFEYFSETQRNKGNFPGRFSGRQFSNSRSEMNVSTLELGDSALYLCASSLDSGRQDTQYFGPGTRLTVL.

The chain couples TRBV30 to TRBJ2-2; D gene ambiguous. CDR3 length equals 15 residues. Germline V gene lookup returns CDR1 GTSNPN and CDR2 SVGIG (reference sequence). The V and J ends lost 2 bases and 3 bases respectively, with 13 bases between them. CDR3 protein: CAWSSPPSDTGELFF. As DNA, the CDR3 is TGTGCCTGGAGTTCGCCCCCAAGCGACACCGGGGAGCTGTTTTTT.

V and J are TRBV5-1 and TRBJ2-3; tentatively, D is TRBD1 (5 bases). Per the germline V gene, CDR1 is SGHRS and CDR2 is YFSETQ. This CDR3 region has 14 residues. The V gene lost 2 bases and the J gene lost 2 bases, with 9 bases spanning the gap. The CDR3 DNA reads as TGCGCCAGCAGCTTCGACAGCCTCACAGATACGCAGTATTTT. Translating it yields CASSFDSLTDTQYF.

The chain combines TRBV30 with TRBJ2-5, with 8 bases aligning to TRBD2. With V trimmed by 1 base and J by 5 bases, 3 bases remained unmatched. Germline V gene sequence: CDR1 GTSNPN, CDR2 SVGIG (reference sequence). This CDR3 region has 13 residues. CDR3 DNA sequence: TGTGCCTGGAGTGGACGCGGGGGGGAGACCCAGTACTTC. Protein sequence: CAWSGRGGETQYF.

This clone has a handful of counts. The DNA for the CDR3 is TGTGCCAGCAGCTTGGCCGAAGGGGCTACTTATGGCTACACCTTC. It codes for CASSLAEGATYGYTF. The rearrangement links TRBV5-6 to TRBJ1-2, with a possible D match to TRBD1 (5 bases). V was cut by 0 bases and J by 5 bases, with 14 bases left in between. In germline, CDR1 is SGHDT, CDR2 YYEEEE. The CDR3 is 15 amino acids.

The rearrangement uses TRBV28 and TRBJ2-2; the D gene is possibly TRBD2 (6 bases). CDR3 length: 14 amino acids. CDR1 MDHEN and CDR2 SYDVKM come from the germline V gene. The V end was cut by 10 bases, the J end by 0 bases, with 12 bases between. CDR3 in amino acids: CATVEGTNTGELFF. Here the CDR3 DNA reads TGTGCCACCGTGGAGGGTACGAACACCGGGGAGCTGTTTTTT.

The sample holds a few counts of this clone. V usage is TRBV7-2 and J usage is TRBJ2-5, with 11 bases identical to TRBD2. Trimming removed 4 bases from V and 0 bases from J; junction bases left unmatched: 4. The CDR3 spans 16 residues. Germline CDR1 and CDR2: SGHTA and FQGNSA. The CDR3 nucleotides read TGTGCCAGCAGCTCTACTAGCGGGGGATACCAAGAGACCCAGTACTTC. Encoded protein: CASSSTSGGYQETQYF.

The chain couples TRBV19 to TRBJ1-2; TRBD1 matches at 7 bases. This CDR3 is built from 15 residues. In germline, CDR1 is LNHDA, CDR2 SQIVND (reference sequence). V gave up 6 bases and J gave up 2 bases; unmatched junction bases: 9. The CDR3 coding sequence is TGTGCCAGTAGCGAACCGGGACAGCTAAACTATGGCTACACCTTC. Amino acid sequence: CASSEPGQLNYGYTF.

The chain joins TRBV5-1 to TRBJ2-7; 9 bases fit TRBD2. J was trimmed by 3 bases and V by 4 bases; bases with no gene match: 11. The germline V gene has CDR1 SGHRS and CDR2 YFSETQ. The CDR3 has 16 residues. DNA of the CDR3: TGCGCCAGCAGCCCGACTTCGGGAGCGGGAGGCTACGAGCAGTACTTC. Translation gives CASSPTSGAGGYEQYF.

A word on this clone: At one end, the junction sequence differs from germline, possibly due to a read error. The CDR3 DNA sequence: TGTGCCAGCAGTGGAGGGGGGACTAGCGGGAGTCAGGCACAAGTCTTC. As protein: CASSGGGTSGSQAQVF. This rearrangement joins TRBV2 to TRBJ2-1; 14 bases map to TRBD2. Germline V gene data show CDR1 as SNHLY and CDR2 as FYNNEI. The CDR3 is made up of 16 amino acids.

The chain uses TRBV7-2 and TRBJ1-2; 7 bases line up with TRBD1. CDR3 length equals 16 residues. Unmatched junction bases numbered 15, after V lost 6 bases and J lost 5 bases. Germline V CDR1 and CDR2: SGHTA, FQGNSA. The CDR3 DNA reads TGTGCCAGCAGTCGAGACAGGGACCCAGGGAAATATGGCTACACCTTC. Amino acids: CASSRDRDPGKYGYTF.

V and J are TRBV30 and TRBJ1-5, with D hard to call. The CDR3 runs to 13 residues. The germline V and J ends were trimmed by 0 bases and 5 bases, with 8 bases remaining between them. CDR1 is GTSNPN, CDR2 SVGIG, per germline (reference sequence). The CDR3 nucleotides read TGTGCCTGGAGTGTTTCGGGAGATCAGCCCCAGCATTTT. The encoded protein is CAWSVSGDQPQHF. Based on the CDR3 plus reference TRBV30 and TRBJ1-5, the full variable domain is SQTIHQWPATLVQPVGSPLSLECTVEGTSNPNLYWYRQAAGRGLQLLFYSVGIGQISSEVPQNLSASRPQDRQFILSSKKLLLSDSGFYLCAWSVSGDQPQHFGDGTRLSIL.